This TCR beta chain originates from a study of cytomegalovirus exposure and HLA in healthy donors. The J segment lost 7 bases and the V segment lost 4 bases, leaving 9 bases of the junction unmatched. CDR1 and CDR2 from the germline V gene are MNHNS and SASEGT. The CDR3 is made up of 17 amino acids. Researchers ran the PCR with 60 Vbeta and 13 Jbeta primers. Data came from immunoSEQ multiplex PCR; TCRdb stores just in-frame clones and leaves some out. The sample holds some 140,000 clones; 65% to 85% are singletons and the top ten take approximately 1.6%. This sequence was found in a woman aged 18-30 years in good health and CMV-seronegative. Sequencing was done on a sample of PBMCs. The chain combines TRBV6-1 with TRBJ2-3; 15 positions agree with TRBD2. The CDR3 region has the DNA TGTGCCAGCAGTGGGTGGACTAGCGGGAGGGACGCATATACGCAGTATTTT. Protein: CASSGWTSGRDAYTQYF.